The present TCR beta chain was sequenced within a study of cytomegalovirus exposure and HLA in healthy donors. The PCR used 60 Vbeta and 13 Jbeta primers. The table came from immunoSEQ multiplex PCR; TCRdb's copy has only in-frame clones and leaves some out. The sample contains some 120,000 clones, around 83% of which appear only once. This CDR3 has 14 residues. V trimming: 5 bases; J trimming: 7 bases; junction bases outside the gene matches: 7. Germline CDR1 reads SNHLY; CDR2 reads FYNNEI. Details on this clone: Its target is not known.

Study-wide results and limits: Association with HLA alleles at 0.05 false discovery rate was found for 16,951 TCR beta sequences in a later analysis. Later work showed greater clonal expansion in HLA-associated TCR beta chains than in equally common others. Researchers left out some V segments, among them TRBV6-2 and TRBV6-3, as indistinguishable. Available immune exposure information was restricted to CMV serostatus only.

The TCR originated in a young man in good health and CMV-seropositive. Sequencing was done on a sample of PBMCs. The V call is TRBV2, the J call TRBJ2-1, with 8 bases lining up with TRBD1. CDR3 sequence reads: CASSRDRFENEQFF. The CDR3 DNA sequence: TGTGCCAGCAGTAGGGACAGGTTTGAGAATGAGCAGTTCTTC.